These 25 T cell receptor beta chains were sequenced from one sample in a study of blood T cells in healthy people across ages. A second PCR, run for about 7 to 11 cycles, used a sample-barcoded 5' primer plus a J-beta primer mix. Each CDR3 protein gets one entry after TCRdb re-called the 5' RACE reads with MiXCR. The sample includes 1,500,000 or so distinct CDR3 sequences, roughly 43% seen only once; the top ten take approximately 4.1%. Sequenced sample: blood. These receptors came from a woman aged 18-29 years in good health.

The chain joins TRBV20-1 to TRBJ2-7; 7 positions agree with TRBD2. CDR1 and CDR2 from the germline V gene are DFQATT and SNEGSKA (reference sequence). This CDR3 comprises 14 residues. In nucleotides, the CDR3 is TGCAGCGTGGCAAGGCGGGAGAAATCTAAGGAGCAGTACTTC. It codes for CSVARREKSKEQYF.

About this clonotype: A clone one base away is much larger, so this may be a read error. This chain uses TRBV10-3 with TRBJ2-1; 10 bases agree with TRBD2. CDR3 size: 16 residues. The germline V gene encodes CDR1 ENHRY and CDR2 SYGVKD. CDR3 bases: TGTGCCGTCAGTGAGTTACTAGCGGGGTCCTACAATGAGCAGTTCTTC. This encodes CAVSELLAGSYNEQFF.

This clonotype showed up many times. This rearrangement joins TRBV25-1 to TRBJ2-5, with D maybe TRBD1 (5 bases). CDR1 and CDR2 (germline): MGHDK, SYGVNS. This CDR3 contains 13 residues. The V gene lost 1 base and the J gene lost 3 bases, with 6 bases spanning the gap. The DNA of the CDR3 is TGTGCCAGCAGTGAATCCAGGGAAGAGACCCAGTACTTC. Its protein is CASSESREETQYF.

This clonotype came up a few times. V usage is TRBV5-6 and J usage is TRBJ2-7; no clear D. This CDR3 has 13 residues. With 2 bases removed from V and 5 bases from J, the gap between germline ends came to 11 bases. The germline V gene encodes CDR1 SGHDT and CDR2 YYEEEE. CDR3 DNA sequence: TGTGCCAGCAGCTTTCTTCGCGGCGACGAGCAGTACTTC. Translating gives CASSFLRGDEQYF.

The genes are TRBV10-3 and TRBJ1-2; D is unresolved. Trimming pared 8 bases from V and 4 bases from J, leaving 11 bases between. The CDR3 runs to 12 residues. Germline V gene sequence: CDR1 ENHRY, CDR2 SYGVKD. CDR3 residues: CAIAGEAYGYTF. DNA of the CDR3: TGTGCCATCGCGGGAGAGGCCTATGGCTACACCTTC.

The chain is built from TRBV7-2 and TRBJ1-5, with unresolved D. The CDR3 length is 14 residues. Trimming left V 0 bases short and J 7 bases short, with 10 bases between. Germline loops: CDR1 SGHTA, CDR2 FQGNSA. The CDR3 DNA reads as TGTGCCAGCAGCTTAGCGCCGGGGATGCAGCCCCAGCATTTT. This gives the protein CASSLAPGMQPQHF. The whole variable domain, remainder taken from reference TRBV7-2 and TRBJ1-5, is GAGVSQSPSNKVTEKGKDVELRCDPISGHTALYWYRQSLGQGLEFLIYFQGNSAPDKSGLPSDRFSAERTGGSVSTLTIQRTQQEDSAVYLCASSLAPGMQPQHFGDGTRLSIL.

The V and J genes are TRBV10-3 and TRBJ2-7; D may be TRBD2 (5 bases). V lost 4 bases and J lost 0, with 13 bases in between. The CDR3 totals 15 residues. Germline V gene sequence: CDR1 ENHRY, CDR2 SYGVKD. The CDR3 sequence: CAISASGGPSYEQYF. The CDR3 region has the DNA TGTGCCATCAGTGCAAGCGGAGGCCCCTCCTACGAGCAGTACTTC.

This clonotype was detected only a few times. The V gene is TRBV4-3, the J gene TRBJ2-1; possible D gene TRBD2, 7 bases. V lost 4 bases and J lost 6, with 19 bases in between. The CDR3 runs 16 residues. CDR1 LGHNA and CDR2 YSLEER come from the germline V gene. The chain's CDR3 is CASSPRGAMRANEQFF. The DNA of the CDR3 is TGCGCCAGCAGCCCTCGGGGGGCAATGAGGGCCAATGAGCAGTTCTTC.

This clonotype has just a few counts. The chain has TRBV6-5 and TRBJ1-2; 8 positions agree with TRBD1. CDR1 is MNHEY, CDR2 SVGAGI, per germline. The CDR3 is 16 residues long. J was trimmed by 2 bases and V by 0 bases; bases with no gene match: 5. In DNA form, the CDR3 reads TGTGCCAGCAGTTACTCGACAGGGGTTGTCAACTATGGCTACACCTTC. It encodes CASSYSTGVVNYGYTF.

This clonotype was seen repeatedly, ten times or more. This chain connects TRBV29-1 to TRBJ2-3; D possibly corresponds to TRBD1 (5 bases). Germline values: CDR1 SQVTM, CDR2 ANQGSEA. Trimming stripped 8 bases from V and 4 bases from J, with 19 bases between. The CDR3 consists of 14 residues. The CDR3 loop is CSIRRGSTPDTQYF. The DNA for the CDR3 is TGCAGCATTCGAAGGGGCAGTACGCCAGATACGCAGTATTTT.

This chain links TRBV6-5 with TRBJ2-7, with a weak D call TRBD1 (5 bases). Trimming took 2 bases from V and 6 from J, leaving 17 bases between them. The germline V gene encodes CDR1 MNHEY and CDR2 SVGAGI. This CDR3 is built from 15 residues. The CDR3 loop is CASSYASGSGIEQYF. CDR3 DNA sequence: TGTGCCAGCAGTTACGCCTCAGGGTCCGGTATCGAGCAGTACTTC.

The V call is TRBV7-9, the J call TRBJ2-1, with a weak D call TRBD2 (5 bases). This CDR3 is 15 amino acids long. V was cut by 0 bases and J by 3 bases, with 9 bases left in between. Germline assignment: CDR1 SEHNR and CDR2 FQNEAQ (reference sequence). This CDR3 is CASSLASGDYNEQFF. CDR3 DNA: TGTGCCAGCAGCTTAGCGAGCGGAGACTACAATGAGCAGTTCTTC.

The J gene is TRBJ2-3, the V gene TRBV7-2; 10 bases map to TRBD2. J gave up 0 bases and V 6 bases, and 12 bases lay outside the gene matches. Per the germline V gene, CDR1 is SGHTA and CDR2 is FQGNSA. CDR3 size: 18 residues. CDR3 sequence: CASSPSGGAGYSTDTQYF. The CDR3 DNA reads TGTGCCAGCAGTCCAAGCGGGGGGGCCGGGTATAGCACAGATACGCAGTATTTT.

This clonotype was seen more than once but under ten times. The chain links TRBV15 to TRBJ2-3, with D possibly TRBD2 on 5 matching bases. CDR1 LNHNV and CDR2 YYDKDF come from the germline V gene (reference sequence). The CDR3 loop spans 18 amino acids. V was pared by 0 bases and J by 1 base, with 17 bases between. CDR3 sequence: CATSRDLEEAWGTDTQYF. Written as DNA, the CDR3 is TGTGCCACCAGCAGAGATCTGGAGGAAGCTTGGGGCACAGATACGCAGTATTTT.

This clonotype was found a few times. This chain joins TRBV4-3 and TRBJ1-2; D uncertain. Germline loops: CDR1 LGHNA, CDR2 YSLEER. The V end lost 1 base, the J end lost 7 bases, and 10 bases lay between the germline ends. This CDR3 is built from 13 residues. CDR3: CASSQVVGVGYTF. The CDR3 nucleotides are TGCGCCAGCAGCCAAGTGGTCGGTGTTGGCTACACCTTC.

This clonotype was detected once. This sequence joins TRBV24-1 and TRBJ1-2; 8 nucleotides line up with TRBD1. Germline V gives CDR1 KGHDR, CDR2 SFDVKD. With 2 bases clipped from V and 4 bases from J, the junction kept 8 bases outside the gene matches. The CDR3 runs 16 residues. This CDR3 reads CATSDSLPGQAYGYTF. CDR3 nucleotides: TGTGCCACCAGTGATTCCCTTCCGGGACAGGCCTATGGCTACACCTTC.

This chain links TRBV2 with TRBJ2-7; D gene unclear. With 6 bases removed from V and 12 bases from J, the gap between germline ends came to 18 bases. This CDR3 comprises 12 residues. Per the germline V gene, CDR1 is SNHLY and CDR2 is FYNNEI. In nucleotides, the CDR3 is TGTGCCAGCAGAGGTACGACCTTCGGCGGGTACTTC. Amino acids: CASRGTTFGGYF.

The rearrangement joins TRBV7-3 to TRBJ2-1; 9 bases agree with TRBD2. Germline-derived CDR1 and CDR2 are SGHTA and FQGTGA. With 2 bases clipped from V and 2 bases from J, the junction kept 4 bases outside the gene matches. There are 16 residues in the CDR3. Here the CDR3 reads CASSLRGGRAYNEQFF. CDR3 DNA sequence: TGTGCCAGCAGCTTACGCGGCGGGAGGGCCTACAATGAGCAGTTCTTC.

The V call is TRBV2, the J call TRBJ1-5; 7 bases map to TRBD1. The CDR3 has 15 amino acids. Germline-derived CDR1 and CDR2 are SNHLY and FYNNEI. V was clipped by 3 bases and J by 6 bases; unmatched bases: 8. The CDR3 loop reads CASSETGRKGQPQHF. The CDR3 DNA reads TGTGCCAGCAGTGAGACAGGGAGGAAGGGTCAGCCCCAGCATTTT.

This chain uses TRBV7-9 with TRBJ1-2; TRBD1 is a possible D gene (5 bases). CDR1 is SEHNR, CDR2 FQNEAQ, per germline (reference sequence). Trimming shortened V by 4 bases and J by 6 bases, and 9 bases separated the two germline ends. The CDR3 spans 12 residues. The CDR3 spells CASSSSGDGYTF. The CDR3 DNA reads as TGTGCCAGCAGCTCTTCGGGGGATGGCTACACCTTC.

A few counts support this clonotype. The CDR3: CASSHRSSRLKNTGELFF. The CDR3 coding sequence is TGCGCCAGCAGCCATCGCTCCTCAAGACTTAAGAACACCGGGGAGCTGTTTTTT. J is TRBJ2-2 and V is TRBV4-1; no firm D call. CDR1 and CDR2 from the germline V gene are MGHRA and YSYEKL. The CDR3 consists of 18 residues. V shed 3 bases and J shed 1 base, with 18 bases lying between them.

The rearrangement uses TRBV3-1 and TRBJ2-5; 9 bases are shared with TRBD2. The CDR3 sequence is 15 residues long. After removal of 4 bases from V and 5 bases from J, the junction contained 8 bases not matched to a gene. The V gene's germline CDR1 is LGHDT and CDR2 YNNKEL (reference sequence). The CDR3 bases are TGTGCCAGCAGCCCTCCGGGACTAGCTTGGGAGACCCAGTACTTC. Its translation: CASSPPGLAWETQYF.

The V and J genes are TRBV11-2 and TRBJ2-6; TRBD2 is a possible D gene (5 bases). Trimming left V 3 bases short and J 4 bases short, with 10 bases between. The germline V gene has CDR1 SGHAT and CDR2 FQNNGV. This CDR3 contains 15 residues. Here the CDR3 reads CASSFEGSGANVLTF. The CDR3 coding sequence is TGTGCCAGCAGCTTCGAGGGAAGCGGGGCCAACGTCCTGACTTTC.

The rearrangement links TRBV12-5 to TRBJ2-7; the match to TRBD2 covers 8 bases. The J call may be incorrect, as the DNA end agrees better with TRBJ2-5. The CDR3 is 16 amino acids. From germline, CDR1 is LGHNT and CDR2 FRNRAP. The DNA of the CDR3 is TGTGCTAGTGGTTTCTCCCTTACTAGCGGAGAAGAGACCCAGTACTTC. The encoded protein is CASGFSLTSGEETQYF.

The chain employs TRBV11-2 and TRBJ2-1, with 9 bases aligning to TRBD2. The CDR3 contains 16 residues. CDR1 SGHAT and CDR2 FQNNGV come from the germline V gene. The V segment lost 0 bases and the J segment 4 bases; nucleotides outside the gene matches: 4. CDR3 nucleotide sequence: TGTGCCAGCAGCTTAGAAGCGGGGGGCCTTTACAATGAGCAGTTCTTC. Amino acids: CASSLEAGGLYNEQFF.